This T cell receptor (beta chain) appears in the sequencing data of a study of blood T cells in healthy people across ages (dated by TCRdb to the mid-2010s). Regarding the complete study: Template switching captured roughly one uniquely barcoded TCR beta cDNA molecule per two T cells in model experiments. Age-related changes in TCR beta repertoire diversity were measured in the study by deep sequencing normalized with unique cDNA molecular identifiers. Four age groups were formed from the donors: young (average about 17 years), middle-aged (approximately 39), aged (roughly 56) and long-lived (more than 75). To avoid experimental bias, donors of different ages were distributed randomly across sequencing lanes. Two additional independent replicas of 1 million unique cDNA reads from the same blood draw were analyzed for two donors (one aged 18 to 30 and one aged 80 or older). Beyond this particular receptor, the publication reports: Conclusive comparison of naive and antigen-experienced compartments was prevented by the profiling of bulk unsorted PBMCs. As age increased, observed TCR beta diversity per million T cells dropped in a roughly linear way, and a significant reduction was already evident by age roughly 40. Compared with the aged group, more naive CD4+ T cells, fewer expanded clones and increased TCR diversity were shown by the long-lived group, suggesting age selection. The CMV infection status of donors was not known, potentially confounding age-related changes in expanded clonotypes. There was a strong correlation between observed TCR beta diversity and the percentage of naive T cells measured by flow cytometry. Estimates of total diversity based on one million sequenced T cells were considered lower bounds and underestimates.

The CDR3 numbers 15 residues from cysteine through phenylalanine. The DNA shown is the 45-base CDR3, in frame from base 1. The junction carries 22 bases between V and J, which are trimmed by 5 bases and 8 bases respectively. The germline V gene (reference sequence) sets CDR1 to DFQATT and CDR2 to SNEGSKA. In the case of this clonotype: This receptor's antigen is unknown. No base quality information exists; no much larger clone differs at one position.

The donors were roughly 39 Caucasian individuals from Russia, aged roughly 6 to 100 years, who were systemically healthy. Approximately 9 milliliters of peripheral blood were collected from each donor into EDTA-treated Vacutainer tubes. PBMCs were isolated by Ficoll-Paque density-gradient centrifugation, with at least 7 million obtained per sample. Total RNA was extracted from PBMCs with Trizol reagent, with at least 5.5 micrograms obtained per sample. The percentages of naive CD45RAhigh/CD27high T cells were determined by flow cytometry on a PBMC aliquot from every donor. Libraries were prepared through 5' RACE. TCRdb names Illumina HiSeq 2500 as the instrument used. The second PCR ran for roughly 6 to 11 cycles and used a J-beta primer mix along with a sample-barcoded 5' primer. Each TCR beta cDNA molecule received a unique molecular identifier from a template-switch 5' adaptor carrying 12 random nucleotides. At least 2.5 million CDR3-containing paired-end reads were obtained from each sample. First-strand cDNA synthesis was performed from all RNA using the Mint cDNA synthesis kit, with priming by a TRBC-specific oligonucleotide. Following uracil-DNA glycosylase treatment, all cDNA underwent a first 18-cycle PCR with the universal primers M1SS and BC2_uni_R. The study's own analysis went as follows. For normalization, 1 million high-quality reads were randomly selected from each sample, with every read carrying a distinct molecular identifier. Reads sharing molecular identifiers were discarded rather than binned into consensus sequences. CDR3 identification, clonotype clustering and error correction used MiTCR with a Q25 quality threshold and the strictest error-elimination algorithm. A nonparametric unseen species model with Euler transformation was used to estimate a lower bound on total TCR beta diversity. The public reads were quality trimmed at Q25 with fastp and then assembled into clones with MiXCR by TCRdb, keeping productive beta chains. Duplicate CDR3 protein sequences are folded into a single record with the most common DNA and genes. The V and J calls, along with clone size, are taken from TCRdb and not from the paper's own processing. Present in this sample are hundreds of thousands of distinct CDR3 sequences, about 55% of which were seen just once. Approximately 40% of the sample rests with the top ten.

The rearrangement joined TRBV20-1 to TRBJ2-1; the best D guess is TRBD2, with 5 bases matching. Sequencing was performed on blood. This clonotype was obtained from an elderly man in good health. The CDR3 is CSASRNLGRLYEQFF. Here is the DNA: TGCAGTGCTTCTCGAAATTTAGGGAGACTCTATGAGCAGTTCTTC.